This record looks at one T cell receptor beta chain sequence and its context. The time point here: healthy volunteer bleed at 2 weeks. Unfractionated whole blood served as the source for total RNA extraction. This sample was taken from a study of human T cells and chemical hapten exposure. The V gene lost 6 bases and the J gene lost 9 bases, with 9 bases spanning the gap. The CDR3 is 12 residues long. Via MiXCR, TCRdb re-called the RACE reads, giving one row per CDR3 protein. In the table there are some 46,000 distinct CDR3 sequences, around 4.1% of which are singletons. Material for sequencing was whole blood. V usage is TRBV12-3 or TRBV12-4 and J usage is TRBJ1-6; TRBD1 is a possible D gene (5 bases). This clonotype was obtained from a female donor in good health. Some clones in this sample may be carry-over from other donors' samples. CDR3 residues: CASRAGGSPLHF. CDR3 nucleotide sequence: TGTGCCAGCAGAGCCGGGGGTTCACCCCTCCACTTT.